This T cell receptor (beta chain) was recorded in a study of regulatory T cells in long-lasting Graves disease. This clonotype was seen at least ten times. The CDR3 is made up of 15 amino acids. V shed 4 bases, J shed 4 bases, and the junction held 8 bases outside the gene matches. Germline CDR1 reads DFQATT; CDR2 reads SNEGSKA (reference sequence). For TCR beta, libraries came from iRepertoire HTBI primers and Arm-PCR of CDR3 regions. TCRdb passed the multiplex PCR reads through MiXCR, listing each CDR3 protein once. The sample holds 550,000 to 650,000 distinct CDR3 sequences, roughly a sixth seen once. Time point here: newly diagnosed GD, antithyroid drugs for less than 3 months. RNA isolated from PBMCs was used to make the TCR library. The same data also contributed to another study, on T cells in Graves' hyperthyroidism and ophthalmopathy.

This receptor was taken from a man aged 18 to 30 with Graves disease. The input for sequencing was peripheral blood mononuclear cells (PBMCs), taken at new diagnosis, from a patient treated with antithyroid drugs. The V call is TRBV20-1, the J call TRBJ2-3; 10 bases align to TRBD1. CDR3 nucleotide sequence: TGCAGTGCTACTCGACAGGGGGCTCCCCCAGATACGCAGTATTTT. Amino acid sequence: CSATRQGAPPDTQYF.